This entry lists 17 T cell receptor beta chains sequenced from one sample in a study of T cells after yellow fever vaccination. TCRdb analysed the 5' RACE reads with MiXCR anew, one entry per CDR3 protein. The sample consists of 510,000 or so distinct CDR3 sequences, about 19% of them appearing once. Source: PBMCs, taken 15 days after the yellow fever booster vaccination. Every receptor here comes from a man younger than 45 who received the YFV17D yellow fever vaccine.

This clonotype has a handful of counts. CDR3 loop: CASWTSSYEQYF. In nucleotides, the CDR3 is TGTGCCAGCTGGACGAGCTCCTACGAGCAGTACTTC. The V gene is TRBV6-5, the J gene TRBJ2-7; D call uncertain. The CDR3 has 12 residues. V lost 8 bases, J lost 0 bases, and 8 bases lay in between. In germline, CDR1 is MNHEY, CDR2 SVGAGI.

A few counts support this clonotype. The chain employs TRBV29-1 and TRBJ2-5, with D possibly being TRBD2 (6 bases). V shed 1 base and J shed 5 bases, with 11 bases lying between them. The CDR3 extends over 13 amino acids. CDR1 is SQVTM, CDR2 ANQGSEA, per germline. CDR3 sequence reads: CSVEGLEWETQYF. As DNA, the CDR3 is TGCAGCGTTGAAGGACTAGAATGGGAGACCCAGTACTTC.

This sequence joins TRBV4-1 and TRBJ2-1; D possibly corresponds to TRBD2 (6 bases). The CDR3 has 12 amino acids. The V gene's germline CDR1 is MGHRA and CDR2 YSYEKL. Trimming took off 3 bases at V and 8 bases at J, with 8 bases between the two ends. In DNA form, the CDR3 reads TGCGCCAGCAGCCAGGCTAGCGATGAGCAGTTCTTC. It codes for CASSQASDEQFF.

The J gene is TRBJ2-5, the V gene TRBV7-6; 10 nucleotides align to TRBD2. Losses at the gene ends were 1 base for V and 4 bases for J; bases not matched to a gene: 9. The germline gives CDR1 SGHVS, CDR2 FNYEAQ. The CDR3 extends over 17 amino acids. CDR3 residues: CASSLGVAGGFGETQYF. In DNA, the CDR3 is TGTGCCAGCAGCTTAGGGGTAGCGGGAGGATTCGGAGAGACCCAGTACTTC.

This clonotype came up a few times. The V gene is TRBV27, the J gene TRBJ1-5; no clear D gene. This CDR3 spans 13 amino acids. Germline V lookup: CDR1 MNHEY, CDR2 SMNVEV (reference sequence). Trimming left V 6 bases short and J 6 bases short, with 12 bases between. The DNA for the CDR3 is TGTGCCAGCAGGCCCGTTTATGGTCAGCCCCAGCATTTT. Amino acids: CASRPVYGQPQHF.

The J gene is TRBJ1-2, the V gene TRBV5-4, with 7 bases aligning to TRBD1. J gave up 5 bases and V 3 bases, and 4 bases lay outside the gene matches. This CDR3 is built from 13 residues. Germline V gene lookup returns CDR1 SGHNT and CDR2 YYREEE (reference sequence). The CDR3 DNA reads TGTGCCAGCAGCTCAAGACAGGGATATGGCTACACCTTC. Amino acids: CASSSRQGYGYTF.

This clonotype was observed a handful of times. The J gene is TRBJ2-2, the V gene TRBV29-1; D perhaps matches TRBD1 (6 bases). The CDR3 consists of 13 residues. With 4 bases removed from V and 3 bases from J, the gap between germline ends came to 9 bases. CDR1 and CDR2 (germline): SQVTM, ANQGSEA. The CDR3 DNA is TGCAGCGTTGGCGGACAGTACACCGGGGAGCTGTTTTTT. Amino acid sequence: CSVGGQYTGELFF.

This clonotype has more than one count but fewer than ten. The chain recombines TRBV4-3 with TRBJ2-4; no firm D call. The CDR3 extends over 14 amino acids. Germline CDR1 reads LGHNA; CDR2 reads YSLEER. V was cut by 3 bases and J by 5 bases, with 11 bases left in between. CDR3 DNA: TGCGCCAGCAGCCACCTTTCTGGGGAAAACATTCAGTACTTC. Its translation: CASSHLSGENIQYF.

V usage is TRBV5-1 and J usage is TRBJ2-7; D is ambiguous. Germline V CDR1 and CDR2: SGHRS, YFSETQ. V lost 4 bases and J 3 bases, leaving 11 bases between the germline ends. CDR3 length: 13 amino acids. The CDR3 bases are TGCGCCAGCAGCCCCGCCCCGGGCTACGAGCAGTACTTC. It yields the protein CASSPAPGYEQYF.

In this sample, this clonotype turned up many times. The chain has TRBV6-2 or TRBV6-3 and TRBJ2-1; D call uncertain. Trimming left V 5 bases short and J 6 bases short, with 8 bases between. CDR3 length: 12 amino acids. Germline CDR1 MNHEY, CDR2 SVGEGT. CDR3 sequence (DNA): TGTGCCAGCAGTCCCCTCCGCAATGAGCAGTTCTTC. The encoded protein is CASSPLRNEQFF.

The table lists this clonotype with a few counts. The rearrangement links TRBV7-3 to TRBJ2-1; no firm D call. The germline CDR1 and CDR2 sequences are SGHTA and FQGTGA. Deletions cut 2 bases from V and 6 bases from J, with 11 bases between. The CDR3 is 14 amino acids. CDR3 sequence (DNA): TGTGCCAGCAGCTTAGCGCGAGACGGCAATGAGCAGTTCTTC. It is translated as CASSLARDGNEQFF.

This clonotype showed up just a few times. V and J are TRBV3-1 and TRBJ2-1, with 13 bases aligning to TRBD2. J gave up 7 bases and V 2 bases, and 8 bases lay outside the gene matches. The CDR3 spans 17 residues. Germline V gene data show CDR1 as LGHDT and CDR2 as YNNKEL (reference sequence). The CDR3 DNA reads TGTGCCAGCAGCCAAATCCTTCTGGGACTAGCGGGAAATGAGCAGTTCTTC. Its protein is CASSQILLGLAGNEQFF.

The rearrangement links TRBV29-1 to TRBJ2-1; 8 bases fit TRBD1. The CDR3 spans 15 residues. The V gene's germline CDR1 is SQVTM and CDR2 ANQGSEA. The J segment lost 9 bases and the V segment lost 6 bases, leaving 16 bases of the junction unmatched. The CDR3, as DNA: TGCAGCGTAACTGGACAGGGTGGCTCCTGGGGTGAGCAGTTCTTC. This codes for CSVTGQGGSWGEQFF.

The V call is TRBV7-8, the J call TRBJ2-4, with a tentative D call TRBD1 (6 bases). Trimming shortened V by 5 bases and J by 12 bases, and 17 bases separated the two germline ends. The CDR3 sequence is 13 residues long. Germline V lookup: CDR1 SGHVS, CDR2 FQNEAQ. The CDR3 DNA follows: TGTGCCAGCAGCCCCAGGGGACAACTTAATCAGTACTTC. Protein: CASSPRGQLNQYF.

With respect to this clonotype: Its ends do not fully match the called genes, so a read error is possible. The rearrangement joins TRBV6-5 to TRBJ2-2; the D gene is possibly TRBD1 (6 bases). CDR1 is MNHEY and CDR2 is SVGAGI in the germline V gene. The CDR3 runs 13 residues. DNA for the CDR3: TGTGCCAGCAGTTACTCGATGGACAGATCGTTGATTTTT. This gives the protein CASSYSMDRSLIF.

V gene TRBV29-1 combines with J gene TRBJ2-6; TRBD1 might be the D (6 bases). This CDR3 has 14 residues. From germline, CDR1 is SQVTM and CDR2 ANQGSEA. V shed 6 bases and J shed 4 bases, with 13 bases lying between them. This CDR3 is CSVATGTGANVLTF. CDR3 nucleotide sequence: TGCAGCGTAGCGACAGGAACCGGGGCCAACGTCCTGACTTTC.

This chain connects TRBV27 to TRBJ2-6; maybe TRBD2 (5 bases). Germline V gene lookup returns CDR1 MNHEY and CDR2 SMNVEV (reference sequence). V was trimmed by 5 bases and J by 0 bases, leaving 14 bases between them. The CDR3 covers 17 residues. The DNA for the CDR3 is TGTGCCAGCAGTGTCCGGGGAACAATCTCTGGGGCCAACGTCCTGACTTTC. Translated: CASSVRGTISGANVLTF.